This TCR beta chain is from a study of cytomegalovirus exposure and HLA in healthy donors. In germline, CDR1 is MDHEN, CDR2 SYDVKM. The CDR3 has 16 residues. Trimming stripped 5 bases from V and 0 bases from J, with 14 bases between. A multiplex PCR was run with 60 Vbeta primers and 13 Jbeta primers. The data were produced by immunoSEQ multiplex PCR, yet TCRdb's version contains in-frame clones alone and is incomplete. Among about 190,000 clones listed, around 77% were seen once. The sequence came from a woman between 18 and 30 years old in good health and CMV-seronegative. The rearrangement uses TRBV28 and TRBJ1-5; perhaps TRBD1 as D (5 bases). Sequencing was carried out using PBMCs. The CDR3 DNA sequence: TGTGCCAGCAGTACACCGACAGATCATAGCAATCAGCCCCAGCATTTT. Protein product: CASSTPTDHSNQPQHF.